One sample yielded the 4 T cell receptor beta chains listed below, sequenced in a study of blood T cell repertoires in COVID-19. Measured with immunoSEQ multiplex PCR; TCRdb has only the in-frame clones, and not every one. The sample has 300,000 to 500,000 clones; around 89% are singletons. The sequenced sample consisted of PBMCs or T cells enriched from blood (not recorded which). All receptors derive from a woman aged 25 to 39 with acute COVID-19.

This clone was counted only a few times. V is TRBV7-3 and J is TRBJ1-6, with TRBD1 as a possible D gene (5 bases). The CDR3 is 15 residues long. Germline CDR1 reads SGHTA; CDR2 reads FQGTGA. Trimming took 4 bases from V and 7 from J, leaving 14 bases between them. CDR3 in amino acids: CASSSRGGGNSPLHF. The CDR3 bases are TGTGCCAGCAGCTCGCGGGGCGGGGGAAATTCACCCCTCCACTTT.

This chain connects TRBV18 to TRBJ1-5, with D perhaps matching TRBD1 (5 bases). CDR3 length: 14 residues. CDR1 is KGHSH and CDR2 is LQKENI in the germline V gene. V gave up 2 bases and J gave up 4 bases, with 9 bases separating them. The CDR3 DNA sequence: TGTGCCAGCTCACCATCCGACAGTAATCAGCCCCAGCATTTT. It yields the protein CASSPSDSNQPQHF.

The table lists this clone with a count of one. The chain recombines TRBV18 with TRBJ2-7; 8 bases are a match to TRBD2. V shed 4 bases and J 0 bases; nucleotides not matched to a gene: 2. CDR3 length: 14 residues. Germline values: CDR1 KGHSH, CDR2 LQKENI. The CDR3 bases are TGTGCCAGCTCACTTAGCGGGGACTCCTACGAGCAGTACTTC. It yields the protein CASSLSGDSYEQYF.

The chain joins TRBV7-8 to TRBJ1-2; tentative D call: TRBD1 (6 bases). Germline CDR1 is SGHVS and CDR2 is FQNEAQ. Trimming took 5 bases from V and 3 from J, leaving 13 bases between them. The CDR3 consists of 14 residues. DNA of the CDR3: TGTGCCAGCAGCCCATCACAGGGATACTATGGCTACACCTTC. It translates to CASSPSQGYYGYTF.